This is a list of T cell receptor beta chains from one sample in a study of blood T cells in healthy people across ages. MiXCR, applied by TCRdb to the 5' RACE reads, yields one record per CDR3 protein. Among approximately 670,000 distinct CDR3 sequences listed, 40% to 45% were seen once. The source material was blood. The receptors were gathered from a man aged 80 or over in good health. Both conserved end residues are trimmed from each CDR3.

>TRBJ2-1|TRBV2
ASSGDRALYNEQF
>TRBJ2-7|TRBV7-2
ASSSDSRSYEQY
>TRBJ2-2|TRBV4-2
ASSQAYSGGALTGELF
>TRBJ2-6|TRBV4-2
ANSQGPSGANVLT
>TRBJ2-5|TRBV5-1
ASSFGVSDNEQY
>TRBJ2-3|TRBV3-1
ASSQETSGRLGATQY
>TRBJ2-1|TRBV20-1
SAGKDIHNEQF
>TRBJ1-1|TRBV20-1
SARGGATEAF
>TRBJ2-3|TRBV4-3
ASSQDYGYRRDTQY
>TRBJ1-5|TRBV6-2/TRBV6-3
ASSYTGTANQPQH
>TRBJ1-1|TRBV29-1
SVSHQGPTEAF
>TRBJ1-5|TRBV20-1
SARDKGNQPQH
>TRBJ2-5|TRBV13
ASNLAGGNFGETQY
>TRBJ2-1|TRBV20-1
SARDPGQGGHNEQF
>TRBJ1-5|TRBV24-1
ATSDRGRNNQPQH
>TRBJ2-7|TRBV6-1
ASRSGPDYEQY
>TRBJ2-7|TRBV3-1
ASSQPPGQGSYEQY
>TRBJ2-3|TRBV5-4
ASSSRGGGFRDTQY
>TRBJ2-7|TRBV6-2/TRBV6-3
ASSQPGLGLYEQY
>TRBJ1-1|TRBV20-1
SAARGRPDTEAF
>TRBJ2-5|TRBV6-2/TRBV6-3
ASKVLASETQY
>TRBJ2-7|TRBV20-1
SARTGGLNEQY
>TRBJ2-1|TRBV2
ASSESRDNEQF
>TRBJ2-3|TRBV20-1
SARLSTDTRY
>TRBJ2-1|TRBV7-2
ASSSGHQISYNEQF
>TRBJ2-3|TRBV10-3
AIGGYGGDTDTQY
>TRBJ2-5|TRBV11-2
ASSWQGARRQETQY
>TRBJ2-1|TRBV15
ATSRVTREQF
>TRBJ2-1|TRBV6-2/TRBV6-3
ASSYPRRQYNEQF
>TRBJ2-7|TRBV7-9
ASSVRSGGGSYNEQY
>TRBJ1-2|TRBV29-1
SVHSFGETYGYT
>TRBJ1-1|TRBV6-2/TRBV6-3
ASSLWGRGNTEAF
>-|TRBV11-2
ASSLDAPGTGSYEQY
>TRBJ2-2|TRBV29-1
GGERVGAGTGELF
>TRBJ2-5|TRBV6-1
ASRSGLAGRETQY
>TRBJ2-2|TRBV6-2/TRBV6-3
ASSYRLTGELF
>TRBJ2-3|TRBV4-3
ASSQGGTSGDTQY
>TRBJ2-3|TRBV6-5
ASSRTSGSTDTQY
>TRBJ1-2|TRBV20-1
SARRTPGTGDRYGYT
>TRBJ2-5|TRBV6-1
ASSEDPGPAETQY
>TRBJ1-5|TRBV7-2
ASSLGRGGNQPQH
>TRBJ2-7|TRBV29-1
SVDPGTGGVEY
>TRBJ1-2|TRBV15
ATSSIGQGSYGYT
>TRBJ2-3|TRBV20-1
SARDPSAPRTDTQY
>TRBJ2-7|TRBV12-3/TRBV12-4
ASRSQGQAYEQY
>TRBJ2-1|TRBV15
ATSSTRLAGGPSSYNEQF
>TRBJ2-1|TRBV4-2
ASSQAGTGGYNEQF
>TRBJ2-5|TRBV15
TTSGAQYQETQY
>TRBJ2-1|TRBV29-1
SVGEALAGYGGEQF
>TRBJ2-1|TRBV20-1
SARFPNEQF
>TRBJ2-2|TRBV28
ATKTDSDTGELF
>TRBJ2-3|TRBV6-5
ASSYSKWGTSTDTQY
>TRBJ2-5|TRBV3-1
ASSHRRLQETQY
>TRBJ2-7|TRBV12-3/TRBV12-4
ASATAVISYEQY